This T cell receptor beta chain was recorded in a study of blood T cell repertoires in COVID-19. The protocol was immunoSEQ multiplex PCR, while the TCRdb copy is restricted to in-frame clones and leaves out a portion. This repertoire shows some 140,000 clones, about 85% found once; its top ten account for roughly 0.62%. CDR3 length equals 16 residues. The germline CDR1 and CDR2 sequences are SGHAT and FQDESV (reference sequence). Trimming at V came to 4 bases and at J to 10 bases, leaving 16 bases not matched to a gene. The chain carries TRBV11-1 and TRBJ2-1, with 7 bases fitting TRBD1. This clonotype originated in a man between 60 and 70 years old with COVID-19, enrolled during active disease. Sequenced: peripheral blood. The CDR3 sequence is CASSSQGTVLFLEQFF. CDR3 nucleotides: TGTGCCAGCAGCTCCCAGGGGACAGTCCTTTTTTTGGAGCAGTTCTTC. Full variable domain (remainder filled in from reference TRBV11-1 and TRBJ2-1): EAEVAQSPRYKITEKSQAVAFWCDPISGHATLYWYRQILGQGPELLVQFQDESVVDDSQLPKDRFSAERLKGVDSTLKIQPAELGDSAMYLCASSSQGTVLFLEQFFGPGTRLTVL.